Described below is a single T cell receptor beta chain sequence and its context. Its antigen is undetermined. This sample stems from a study of beta chain features in type 1 diabetes. The study reverse transcribed the entire isolated RNA, so it sequenced expressed TCRB transcripts. Sequencing used immunoSEQ multiplex PCR; TCRdb keeps in-frame clones, though not all of them. The sample has roughly 240,000 clones, 13% to 15% seen once. Notes on the study in general: Highly expressing activated T cells could be over-counted with a cDNA template.

This TCR was recovered from a woman in her 40s in good health. Sample: naive CD4+ T cells from blood.

CDR3 nucleotide sequence: TGTGCCAGCAGCTTAGTGCCAGGGTCCGGAAACACCATATATTTT. As protein: CASSLVPGSGNTIYF. This chain joins TRBV7-2 and TRBJ1-3; tentatively, D is TRBD1 (5 bases). This CDR3 region has 15 residues. Deletions cut 1 base from V and 4 bases from J, with 11 bases between. From germline, CDR1 is SGHTA and CDR2 FQGNSA.